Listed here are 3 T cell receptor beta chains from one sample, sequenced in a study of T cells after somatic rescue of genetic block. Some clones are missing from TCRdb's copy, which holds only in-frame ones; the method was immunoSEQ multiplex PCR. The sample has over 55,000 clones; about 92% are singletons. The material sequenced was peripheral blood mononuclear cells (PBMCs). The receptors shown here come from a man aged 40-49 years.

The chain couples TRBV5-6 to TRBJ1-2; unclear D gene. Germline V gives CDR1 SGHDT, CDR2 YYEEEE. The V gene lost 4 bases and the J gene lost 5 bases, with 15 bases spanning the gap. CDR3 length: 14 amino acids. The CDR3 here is CASSPGPGDYGYTF. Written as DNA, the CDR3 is TGTGCCAGCAGCCCCGGGCCTGGCGATTATGGCTACACCTTC.

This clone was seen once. The CDR3 loop is CASSITAHRLANTGELFF. CDR3 bases: TGTGCCAGTAGTATCACGGCGCACAGGTTAGCGAACACCGGGGAGCTGTTTTTT. The V and J genes are TRBV19 and TRBJ2-2, with D possibly TRBD1 on 5 matching bases. Germline V gene data show CDR1 as LNHDA and CDR2 as SQIVND (reference sequence). The CDR3 covers 18 residues. V was pared by 3 bases and J by 0 bases, with 17 bases between. Using reference TRBV19 and TRBJ2-2 for the parts outside the CDR3, the full variable domain is DGGITQSPKYLFRKEGQNVTLSCEQNLNHDAMYWYRQDPGQGLRLIYYSQIVNDFQKGDIAEGYSVSREKKESFPLTVTSAQKNPTAFYLCASSITAHRLANTGELFFGEGSRLTVL.

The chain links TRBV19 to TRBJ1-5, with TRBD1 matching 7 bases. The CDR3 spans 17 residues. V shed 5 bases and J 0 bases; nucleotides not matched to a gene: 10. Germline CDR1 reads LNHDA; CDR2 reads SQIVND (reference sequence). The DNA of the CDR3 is TGTGCCAGTAGTCTCTCAGGGGGGGGATATAGCAATCAGCCCCAGCATTTT. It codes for CASSLSGGGYSNQPQHF.